This TCR beta chain stems from a study of shared clonotypes between healthy human individuals. Germline V gene data show CDR1 as LNHDA and CDR2 as SQIVND (reference sequence). This CDR3 is 15 amino acids long. V was cut by 3 bases and J by 0 bases, with 8 bases left in between. In unsorted samples, genomic DNA was obtained using about 90 million PBMCs. Study-wide points: Sequencing depth was predicted to influence how clonotypes are shared among donors.

Ten immunoSEQ deep assay plates were used to sequence the DNA of unsorted PBMCs. Original processing notes: Junction-only sequences produced by ImmunoSEQ had no quality scores, so filtering differed. Generated by immunoSEQ multiplex PCR, the TCRdb table keeps only in-frame clones and is missing some. Clone size and V and J calls were adopted from that table, with D and trimming inferred from the DNA. The sample holds about 450,000 clones, about 76% seen once. About this clone itself: The antigen is unknown.

The sample consisted of PBMCs. V is TRBV19 and J is TRBJ2-2; no clear D gene. This clonotype originated in a woman aged 40 to 49 in good health. Some clones in this sample may be carry-over from other donors' samples. The CDR3 DNA is TGTGCCAGTAGTATTAGAACATCGAACACCGGGGAGCTGTTTTTT. This translates into CASSIRTSNTGELFF.